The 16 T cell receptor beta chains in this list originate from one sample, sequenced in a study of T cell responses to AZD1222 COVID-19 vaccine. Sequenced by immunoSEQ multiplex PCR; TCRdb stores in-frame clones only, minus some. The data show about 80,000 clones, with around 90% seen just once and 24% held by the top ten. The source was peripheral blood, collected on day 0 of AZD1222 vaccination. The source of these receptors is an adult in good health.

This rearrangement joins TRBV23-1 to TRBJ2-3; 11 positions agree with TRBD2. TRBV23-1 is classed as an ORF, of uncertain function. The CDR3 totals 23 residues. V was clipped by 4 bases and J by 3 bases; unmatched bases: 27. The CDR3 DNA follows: TGCGCCAGCAGTCCCGCTCTCGGTAGCGGGAGGGCTCCAGGGGGAGGCCGGACAGATACGCAGTATTTT. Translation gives CASSPALGSGRAPGGGRTDTQYF.

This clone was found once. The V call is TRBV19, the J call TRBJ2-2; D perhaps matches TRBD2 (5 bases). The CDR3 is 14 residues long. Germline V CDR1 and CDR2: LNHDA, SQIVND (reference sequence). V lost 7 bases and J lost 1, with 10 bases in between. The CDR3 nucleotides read TGTGCCAGTACCTGGGCGGGGAACACCGGGGAGCTGTTTTTT. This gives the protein CASTWAGNTGELFF.

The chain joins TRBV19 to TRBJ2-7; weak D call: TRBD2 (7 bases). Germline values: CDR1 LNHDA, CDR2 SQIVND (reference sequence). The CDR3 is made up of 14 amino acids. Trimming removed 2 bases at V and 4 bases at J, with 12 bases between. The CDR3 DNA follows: TGTGCCAGTAGTATAAGGCGGGGGACATACGAGCAGTACTTC. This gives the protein CASSIRRGTYEQYF.

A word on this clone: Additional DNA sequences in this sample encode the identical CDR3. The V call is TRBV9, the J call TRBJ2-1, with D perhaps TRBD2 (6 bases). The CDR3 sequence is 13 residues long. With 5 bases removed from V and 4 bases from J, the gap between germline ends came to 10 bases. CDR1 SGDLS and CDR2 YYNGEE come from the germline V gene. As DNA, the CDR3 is TGTGCCAGCAGTCTAGCGCCATACAATGAGCAGTTCTTC. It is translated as CASSLAPYNEQFF.

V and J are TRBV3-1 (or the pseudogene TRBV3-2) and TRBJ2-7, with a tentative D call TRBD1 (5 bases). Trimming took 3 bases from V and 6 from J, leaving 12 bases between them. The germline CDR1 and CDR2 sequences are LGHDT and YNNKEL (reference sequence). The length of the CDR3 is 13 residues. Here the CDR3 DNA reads TGTGCCAGCAGCCAGGGCAGGGCTGGCGAGCAGTACTTC. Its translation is CASSQGRAGEQYF.

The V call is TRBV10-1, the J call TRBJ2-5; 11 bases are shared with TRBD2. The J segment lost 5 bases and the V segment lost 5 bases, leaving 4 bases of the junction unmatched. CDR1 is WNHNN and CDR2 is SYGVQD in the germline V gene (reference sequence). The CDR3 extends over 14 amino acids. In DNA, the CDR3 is TGCGCCAGCAGTTCGACTAGCGGGACGGAGACCCAGTACTTC. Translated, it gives CASSSTSGTETQYF.

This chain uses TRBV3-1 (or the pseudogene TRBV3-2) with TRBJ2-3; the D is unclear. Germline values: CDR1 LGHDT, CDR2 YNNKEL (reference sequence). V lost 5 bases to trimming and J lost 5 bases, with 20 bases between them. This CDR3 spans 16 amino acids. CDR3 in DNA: TGTGCCAGCAGCTGCGCGTTTCCCATCATGCAAGATACGCAGTATTTT. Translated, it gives CASSCAFPIMQDTQYF.

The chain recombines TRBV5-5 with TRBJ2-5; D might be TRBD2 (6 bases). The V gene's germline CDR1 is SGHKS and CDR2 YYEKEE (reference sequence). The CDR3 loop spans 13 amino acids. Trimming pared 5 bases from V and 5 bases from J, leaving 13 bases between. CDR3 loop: CASRLEGRETQYF. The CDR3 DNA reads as TGTGCCAGCAGGCTGGAGGGAAGGGAGACCCAGTACTTC.

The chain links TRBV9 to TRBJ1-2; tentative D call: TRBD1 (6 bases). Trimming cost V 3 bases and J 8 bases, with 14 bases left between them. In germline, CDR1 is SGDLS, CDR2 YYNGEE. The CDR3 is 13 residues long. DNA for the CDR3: TGTGCCAGCAGCGCAGGAGTGGGGGCCGGCTACACCTTC. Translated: CASSAGVGAGYTF.

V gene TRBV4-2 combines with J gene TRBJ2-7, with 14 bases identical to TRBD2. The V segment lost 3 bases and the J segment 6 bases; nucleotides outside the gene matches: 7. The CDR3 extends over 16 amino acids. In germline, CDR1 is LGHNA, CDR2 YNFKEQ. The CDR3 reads CASSHPGTSGSFEQYF. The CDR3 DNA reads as TGTGCCAGCAGCCACCCCGGGACTAGCGGGAGTTTCGAGCAGTACTTC.

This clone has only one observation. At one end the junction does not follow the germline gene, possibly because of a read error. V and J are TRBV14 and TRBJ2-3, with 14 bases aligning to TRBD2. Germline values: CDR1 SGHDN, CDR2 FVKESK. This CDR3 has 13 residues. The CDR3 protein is CASSTRLAGGKDF. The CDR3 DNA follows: TGTGCCAGCAGCACCCGACTAGCGGGAGGGAAGGATTTT.

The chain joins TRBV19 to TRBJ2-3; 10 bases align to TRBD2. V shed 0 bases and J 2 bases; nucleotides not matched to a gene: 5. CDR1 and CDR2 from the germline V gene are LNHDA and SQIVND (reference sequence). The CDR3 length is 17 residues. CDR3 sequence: CASSIDTSGAYTDTQYF. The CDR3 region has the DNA TGTGCCAGTAGTATAGATACTAGCGGGGCGTACACAGATACGCAGTATTTT.

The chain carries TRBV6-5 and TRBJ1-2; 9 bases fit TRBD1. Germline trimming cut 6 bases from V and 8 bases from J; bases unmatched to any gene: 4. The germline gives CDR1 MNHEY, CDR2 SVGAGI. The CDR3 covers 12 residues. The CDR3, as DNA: TGTGCCAGCAGGGGACAGGGTTGGGGCTACACCTTC. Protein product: CASRGQGWGYTF.

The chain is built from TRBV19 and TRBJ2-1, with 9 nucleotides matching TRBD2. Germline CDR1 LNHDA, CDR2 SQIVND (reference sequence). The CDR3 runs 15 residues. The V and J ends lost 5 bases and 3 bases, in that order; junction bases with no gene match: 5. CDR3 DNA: TGTGCCAGTAGTCCGACTAGCGGAAGCTACAATGAGCAGTTCTTC. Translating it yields CASSPTSGSYNEQFF.

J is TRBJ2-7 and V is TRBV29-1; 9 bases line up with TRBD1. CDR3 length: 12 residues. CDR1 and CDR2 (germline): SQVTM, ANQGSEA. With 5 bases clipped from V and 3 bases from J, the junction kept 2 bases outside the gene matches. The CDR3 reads CSVLGQGYEQYF. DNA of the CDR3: TGCAGCGTTCTGGGACAGGGCTACGAGCAGTACTTC.

The CDR3 region has the DNA TGCGCCAGCAGCTTGGGGACAGGGCCCTACGAGCAGTACTTC. Translation gives CASSLGTGPYEQYF. This chain links TRBV5-1 with TRBJ2-7; 8 bases agree with TRBD1. Germline V gene lookup returns CDR1 SGHRS and CDR2 YFSETQ. The CDR3 spans 14 residues. V was clipped by 0 bases and J by 2 bases; unmatched bases: 1.